This record looks at one T cell receptor beta chain sequence and its context. As yet, its antigen is unknown. Clones were sequenced by immunoSEQ multiplex PCR, and TCRdb holds only the in-frame ones, with some missing. The profile shows around 1.5 million clones, nearly 99% of them singletons. These data belong to a study of shared clonotypes between healthy human individuals. Findings of the study overall: Clonotypes which were not shared had lower generation probabilities than clonotypes that all four donors shared. The study sampled only blood, and tissue repertoires likely differ. Genetic and exposure-history diversity was limited by the small donor number.

Splitting of CD4+ cells produced CD45RA+ naive and CD45RA-negative memory subsets. The length of the CDR3 is 16 residues. Germline CDR1 and CDR2: SGHTA and FQGNSA. V lost 5 bases to trimming and J lost 6 bases; unmatched junction nucleotides: 11. The sequenced sample consisted of naive CD4+ T cells sorted from blood. Subset noted: CD45RA+ positively selected. The genes are TRBV7-2 and TRBJ2-2, with 8 bases lining up with TRBD1. This TCR came from a man in his thirties or forties in good health. CDR3 region: CASSRMRQGASGELFF. Here the CDR3 DNA reads TGTGCCAGCAGCCGTATGCGCCAGGGGGCCTCCGGGGAGCTGTTTTTT. Supplemented by reference TRBV7-2 and TRBJ2-2, the full variable domain reads GAGVSQSPSNKVTEKGKDVELRCDPISGHTALYWYRQSLGQGLEFLIYFQGNSAPDKSGLPSDRFSAERTGGSVSTLTIQRTQQEDSAVYLCASSRMRQGASGELFFGEGSRLTVL.